Listed below are T cell receptor beta chains from one sample, sequenced in a study of T cells expressing NK-cell markers. TCRdb reanalyzed the 5' RACE reads, giving one entry per CDR3 protein sequence and no DNA. The sample table includes around 550,000 distinct CDR3 sequences. The source material was blood T cells: a sorted CD56 or NKG2C T cell subset, CD4+ or CD8+ T cells, or bulk PBMC T cells (not recorded which). The receptor source for this set is a man aged 18 to 35 in good health. Both conserved end residues are part of each CDR3. Each record gives: V gene, J gene, CDR3 protein.

>TRBV12-3/TRBV12-4|TRBJ2-1
CASSLVGTPYNEQFF
>TRBV6-2/TRBV6-3|TRBJ2-5
CASSYIAGEGSRYQETQYF
>TRBV5-1|TRBJ2-7
CASRTDGYEQYF
>TRBV30|TRBJ1-3
CAWRGLEQGNTIYF
>TRBV29-1|TRBJ2-5
CSVVAREETQYF
>TRBV12-3/TRBV12-4|TRBJ2-3
CASSFGLDTQYF
>TRBV28|TRBJ2-1
CASSPAFKAGSYYNEQFF
>TRBV27|TRBJ1-1
CASKGVGNTEAFF
>TRBV5-4|TRBJ2-7
CASSRASSYEQYF
>TRBV11-3|TRBJ2-1
CASSAHRGSNEQFF
>TRBV5-6|TRBJ2-3
CASSGYGTSGRFAADTQYF
>TRBV15|TRBJ2-5
CATSRDKVTNEETQYF
>TRBV20-1|TRBJ2-3
CSASVGKTDTQYF
>TRBV19|TRBJ1-1
CASSIDRWQGHTEAFF
>TRBV24-1|TRBJ2-1
CATSDLRDRAINEQFF